The 32 T cell receptor beta chains below were found in one sample sequenced in a study of technical replicates of blood from a handful of donors. The protocol was immunoSEQ multiplex PCR, while the TCRdb copy is restricted to in-frame clones and leaves out a portion. The sample yields some 90,000 clones, 85% to 95% seen once. Sequencing was performed on T cells isolated from PBMCs. All receptors derive from a human donor in good health.

This chain joins TRBV7-2 and TRBJ1-1, with D possibly TRBD1 on 5 matching bases. The CDR3 is 17 amino acids. V lost 3 bases and J lost 1, with 18 bases in between. Per germline, CDR1 SGHTA and CDR2 FQGNSA. CDR3 coding DNA: TGTGCCAGCAGCTTTGAGGGGAGGGGAAAAGCGAACACTGAAGCTTTCTTT. It codes for CASSFEGRGKANTEAFF.

This chain connects TRBV28 to TRBJ2-7; 9 nucleotides match TRBD1. V was pared by 6 bases and J by 3 bases, with 9 bases of the junction left unmatched. CDR1 and CDR2 (germline): MDHEN, SYDVKM. The CDR3 runs 15 residues. CDR3 protein: CASRAPDRGSYEQYF. In DNA form, the CDR3 reads TGTGCCAGCAGGGCTCCGGACAGGGGAAGCTACGAGCAGTACTTC.

The rearrangement links TRBV2 to TRBJ2-7, with 10 bases identical to TRBD1. V was clipped by 3 bases and J by 6 bases; unmatched bases: 2. The CDR3 extends over 13 amino acids. Germline V gives CDR1 SNHLY, CDR2 FYNNEI. In DNA form, the CDR3 reads TGTGCCAGCAGTGATGGGACAGGGGTCGAGCAGTACTTC. Translation gives CASSDGTGVEQYF.

This clone was seen only a few times. The rearrangement links TRBV27 to TRBJ1-5; D is ambiguous. Germline lookup yields CDR1 MNHEY and CDR2 SMNVEV (reference sequence). V gave up 4 bases and J gave up 11 bases, with 12 bases separating them. CDR3 length: 12 amino acids. The CDR3 coding sequence is TGTGCCAGCAGTTCTGGCGGGAGGTCCCAGCATTTT. Its protein is CASSSGGRSQHF.

The rearrangement uses TRBV27 and TRBJ2-1, with 8 bases lining up with TRBD2. This CDR3 comprises 16 residues. J lost 0 bases, V lost 4 bases, and 5 bases had no gene match. From germline, CDR1 is MNHEY and CDR2 SMNVEV (reference sequence). The chain's CDR3 is CASSSPGGSSYNEQFF. For the CDR3, the DNA is TGTGCCAGCAGTTCCCCGGGAGGGAGCTCCTACAATGAGCAGTTCTTC.

The rearrangement uses TRBV19 and TRBJ2-1; D perhaps matches TRBD2 (6 bases). Germline lookup yields CDR1 LNHDA and CDR2 SQIVND (reference sequence). The germline V and J ends were trimmed by 4 bases and 7 bases, with 20 bases remaining between them. This CDR3 region has 16 residues. In nucleotides, the CDR3 is TGTGCCAGTAGTAAGGACCGGGACTCAGCCACAAATGAGCAGTTCTTC. This codes for CASSKDRDSATNEQFF.

The chain uses TRBV2 and TRBJ2-7, with TRBD1 matching over 8 bases. Germline V gene data show CDR1 as SNHLY and CDR2 as FYNNEI. The CDR3 extends over 12 amino acids. Trimming cost V 11 bases and J 7 bases; bases outside gene matches: 10. CDR3 loop: CAGSTGAREQYF. In DNA, the CDR3 is TGTGCCGGATCGACAGGGGCTAGGGAGCAGTACTTC.

This chain links TRBV28 with TRBJ2-3; TRBD2 matches 9 bases. The germline V gene has CDR1 MDHEN and CDR2 SYDVKM. V trimming: 4 bases; J trimming: 1 base; junction bases outside the gene matches: 3. This CDR3 has 15 amino acids. This CDR3 reads CASSSSGTGTDTQYF. The CDR3 DNA sequence: TGTGCCAGCAGTTCTAGCGGGACCGGCACAGATACGCAGTATTTT. The complete variable domain, with remaining parts taken from reference TRBV28 and TRBJ2-3, reads DVKVTQSSRYLVKRTGEKVFLECVQDMDHENMFWYRQDPGLGLRLIYFSYDVKMKEKGDIPEGYSVSREKKERFSLILESASTNQTSMYLCASSSSGTGTDTQYFGPGTRLTVL.

The chain is built from TRBV27 and TRBJ2-1; 7 bases align to TRBD2. The CDR3 is 16 amino acids. V was pared by 2 bases and J by 8 bases, with 12 bases of the junction left unmatched. Germline CDR1 and CDR2: MNHEY and SMNVEV (reference sequence). CDR3 DNA: TGTGCCAGCAGTTTAAGCGCGGGAGAATGGGGCGATGAGCAGTTCTTC. It encodes CASSLSAGEWGDEQFF.

Concerning this clone itself: At one end the junction does not follow the germline gene, possibly because of a read error. The V gene is TRBV6-1, the J gene TRBJ2-3, with 9 bases lining up with TRBD2. CDR1 is MNHNS and CDR2 is SASEGT in the germline V gene. The CDR3 spans 14 residues. The chain's CDR3 is CATSVGLATDTQYF. Written as DNA, the CDR3 is TGTGCCACCAGTGTGGGACTAGCTACAGATACGCAGTATTTT.

For this clone: Other DNA sequences within the sample encode an identical CDR3. The rearrangement uses TRBV19 and TRBJ2-3; unclear D gene. Trimming removed 1 base from V and 5 bases from J, with 4 bases in between. Germline V gene lookup returns CDR1 LNHDA and CDR2 SQIVND (reference sequence). This CDR3 is 12 amino acids long. CDR3 region: CASSIGGDTQYF. Here the CDR3 DNA reads TGTGCCAGTAGTATAGGCGGAGATACGCAGTATTTT.

The chain combines TRBV27 with TRBJ2-7; D might be TRBD2 (5 bases). CDR1 is MNHEY, CDR2 SMNVEV, per germline (reference sequence). Trimming removed 8 bases at V and 3 bases at J, with 20 bases between. The CDR3 consists of 15 residues. The CDR3 loop reads CASGTLASRDYEQYF. CDR3 DNA: TGTGCCAGCGGTACCTTGGCTAGCCGGGACTACGAGCAGTACTTC.

The chain couples TRBV21-1 to TRBJ2-6; the table's D call of TRBD2 was not tested on the DNA. TRBV21-1 is given as a pseudogene. CDR3 size: 15 residues. CDR3 DNA: TGTGCCAGCAGCAAGGCGGACTCTGGGGCCAACGTCCTGACTTTC. Translated, it gives CASSKADSGANVLTF.

This clone appeared a single time. The chain joins TRBV10-3 to TRBJ1-4, with D unclear. The germline gives CDR1 ENHRY, CDR2 SYGVKD. V lost 0 bases and J lost 5, with 10 bases in between. CDR3 size: 15 residues. CDR3 in DNA: TGTGCCATCAGTGAGTCGGTGCGGTTAAATGAAAAACTGTTTTTT. It is translated as CAISESVRLNEKLFF.

The chain uses TRBV20-1 and TRBJ2-3; D may be TRBD2 (5 bases). Looked up from germline, CDR1 is DFQATT and CDR2 is SNEGSKA (reference sequence). This CDR3 has 11 amino acids. Trimming cost V 5 bases and J 9 bases, with 12 bases left between them. CDR3: CSAYLARTQYF. The DNA of the CDR3 is TGCAGTGCTTATCTAGCTCGAACGCAGTATTTT.

This clone occurred a few times. The V call is TRBV7-6, the J call TRBJ1-1, with TRBD1 matching 9 bases. Germline V lookup: CDR1 SGHVS, CDR2 FNYEAQ. V dropped 3 bases and J dropped 0; count of bases not matched to a gene: 2. The CDR3 covers 15 residues. CDR3 coding DNA: TGTGCCAGCAGCTTCGGGGACAGGGTGAACACTGAAGCTTTCTTT. Amino acids: CASSFGDRVNTEAFF.

The rearrangement uses TRBV29-1 and TRBJ2-7, with TRBD2 matching 11 bases. The CDR3 loop spans 14 amino acids. The trim removed 5 bases at V and 2 bases at J, leaving 5 bases unmatched. Germline V gives CDR1 SQVTM, CDR2 ANQGSEA. The CDR3 loop reads CSVRSTSGAYEQYF. The CDR3 DNA follows: TGCAGCGTTCGGTCGACTAGCGGGGCCTACGAGCAGTACTTC.

This clone was found a few times. The V and J genes are TRBV4-3 and TRBJ1-1; 9 bases fit TRBD1. Germline V gene sequence: CDR1 LGHNA, CDR2 YSLEER. CDR3 length: 15 residues. After removal of 4 bases from V and 5 bases from J, the junction contained 8 bases not matched to a gene. DNA for the CDR3: TGCGCCAGCAGCCGTCCGGGACAGGGCCCGACTGAAGCTTTCTTT. This translates into CASSRPGQGPTEAFF.

The rearrangement links TRBV7-3 to TRBJ1-2; D might be TRBD1 (5 bases). This CDR3 is built from 18 residues. V shed 1 base and J shed 4 bases, with 22 bases lying between them. CDR1 and CDR2 (germline): SGHTA, FQGTGA. Here the CDR3 DNA reads TGTGCCAGCAGCTTAATGTGGGGGGGGACGATCGGGAGCTATGGCTACACCTTC. Translation: CASSLMWGGTIGSYGYTF.

This chain connects TRBV29-1 to TRBJ1-2, with a possible D match to TRBD1 (6 bases). Germline V gives CDR1 SQVTM, CDR2 ANQGSEA. CDR3 size: 12 residues. The V gene lost 7 bases and the J gene lost 6 bases, with 15 bases spanning the gap. CDR3 DNA sequence: TGCAGCGCCAATGCCCCAGGGGATGGCTACACCTTC. This gives the protein CSANAPGDGYTF. Using reference TRBV29-1 and TRBJ1-2 for the parts outside the CDR3, the full variable domain is SAVISQKPSRDICQRGTSLTIQCQVDSQVTMMFWYRQQPGQSLTLIATANQGSEATYESGFVIDKFPISRPNLTFSTLTVSNMSPEDSSIYLCSANAPGDGYTFGSGTRLTVV.

This chain links TRBV6-5 with TRBJ2-1; possibly TRBD1 for D (6 bases). Trimming shortened V by 6 bases and J by 8 bases, and 14 bases separated the two germline ends. Germline CDR1 MNHEY, CDR2 SVGAGI. The CDR3 loop spans 13 amino acids. CDR3 protein: CASSLGQFYEQFF. Written as DNA, the CDR3 is TGTGCCAGCAGCCTAGGACAGTTCTATGAGCAGTTCTTC.

V usage is TRBV6-5 and J usage is TRBJ2-7, with 7 bases matching TRBD2. The CDR3 runs to 14 residues. The germline CDR1 and CDR2 sequences are MNHEY and SVGAGI. The trim removed 3 bases at V and 2 bases at J, leaving 4 bases unmatched. CDR3 in amino acids: CASSYEGGPYEQYF. In nucleotides, the CDR3 is TGTGCCAGCAGTTATGAGGGAGGGCCCTACGAGCAGTACTTC.

The V call is TRBV5-1, the J call TRBJ1-2; 9 positions match TRBD1. The CDR3 runs 14 residues. Germline V gene sequence: CDR1 SGHRS, CDR2 YFSETQ. The V gene end was trimmed by 0 bases and the J gene end by 5 bases; junction bases not matched to a gene: 2. CDR3 protein: CASSLEDRGYGYTF. The CDR3 nucleotides read TGCGCCAGCAGCTTGGAGGACAGGGGATATGGCTACACCTTC.

The V and J genes are TRBV9 and TRBJ1-1, with unresolved D. V lost 0 bases and J lost 0, with 15 bases in between. CDR1 is SGDLS and CDR2 is YYNGEE in the germline V gene. The CDR3 sequence is 17 residues long. Written as DNA, the CDR3 is TGTGCCAGCAGCGTAGTTGGTGCCCCGGGGATGAACACTGAAGCTTTCTTT. As protein: CASSVVGAPGMNTEAFF.

This sequence joins TRBV28 and TRBJ1-4; D is unclear. Germline lookup yields CDR1 MDHEN and CDR2 SYDVKM. V dropped 0 bases and J dropped 0 bases, with 11 bases sitting between them. The CDR3 is 17 amino acids. The CDR3 sequence: CASSLWVAKSTNEKLFF. CDR3 DNA: TGTGCCAGCAGTTTATGGGTTGCGAAATCAACTAATGAAAAACTGTTTTTT.

The CDR3, as DNA: TGTGCCATCAGTGACTTTAAGACAGGGTCTTCTGGGGCCAACGTCCTGACTTTC. Amino acid sequence: CAISDFKTGSSGANVLTF. V gene TRBV10-3 combines with J gene TRBJ2-6, with 7 nucleotides matching TRBD1. V shed 3 bases, J shed 1 base, and the junction held 9 bases outside the gene matches. The CDR3 runs to 18 residues. Germline V lookup: CDR1 ENHRY, CDR2 SYGVKD.

The chain carries TRBV9 and TRBJ2-3, with D tentatively TRBD2 (6 bases). Germline assignment: CDR1 SGDLS and CDR2 YYNGEE. CDR3 length: 15 residues. Trimming removed 0 bases from V and 0 bases from J, with 8 bases in between. CDR3 sequence (DNA): TGTGCCAGCAGCGTAGGGACTACTAGCACAGATACGCAGTATTTT. Translation: CASSVGTTSTDTQYF.

This chain uses TRBV27 with TRBJ2-7; 8 nucleotides match TRBD2. The CDR3 is 15 amino acids. Germline CDR1 is MNHEY and CDR2 is SMNVEV (reference sequence). V was pared by 10 bases and J by 0 bases, with 11 bases of the junction left unmatched. CDR3 DNA sequence: TGTGCCAACAGCGGGAGCCCTCAGAGCTCCTACGAGCAGTACTTC. It yields the protein CANSGSPQSSYEQYF.

The chain employs TRBV28 and TRBJ2-7; 7 nucleotides line up with TRBD1. J lost 6 bases, V lost 4 bases, and 6 bases had no gene match. This CDR3 has 13 residues. In germline, CDR1 is MDHEN, CDR2 SYDVKM. CDR3 sequence: CASSWTGLGEQYF. CDR3 sequence (DNA): TGTGCCAGCAGTTGGACAGGCCTGGGCGAGCAGTACTTC.

The chain joins TRBV7-6 to TRBJ1-5; possibly TRBD1 for D (6 bases). From germline, CDR1 is SGHVS and CDR2 FNYEAQ. This CDR3 region has 14 residues. With 5 bases removed from V and 7 bases from J, the gap between germline ends came to 15 bases. As DNA, the CDR3 is TGTGCCAGCAGCCCGGGACAAGTTGAACAGCCCCAGCATTTT. Its translation: CASSPGQVEQPQHF.

This chain joins TRBV10-3 and TRBJ2-5, with D maybe TRBD1 (5 bases). Trimming shortened V by 0 bases and J by 3 bases, and 8 bases separated the two germline ends. The CDR3 covers 14 residues. Germline CDR1 and CDR2: ENHRY and SYGVKD. The CDR3 DNA reads TGTGCCATCAGTGAGTCGTTCAGGGAAGAGACCCAGTACTTC. It encodes CAISESFREETQYF.

The chain is built from TRBV7-8 and TRBJ2-7, with TRBD2 matching 14 bases. J gave up 3 bases and V 4 bases, and 8 bases lay outside the gene matches. The CDR3 totals 17 residues. Per germline, CDR1 SGHVS and CDR2 FQNEAQ. DNA of the CDR3: TGTGCCAGCAGCTCGGCCTGGACTAGCGGGAGGATCTACGAGCAGTACTTC. This translates into CASSSAWTSGRIYEQYF.